Each of the 10 T cell receptor beta chains below was sequenced from the same sample in a study of a mutant IDH1 vaccine in newly diagnosed glioma. Their target antigens are unknown. Time point defined: week 35, safety follow-up. Every vaccine dose comprised 300 ug of mutant IDH1 20-mer peptide plus topical imiquimod. Sequenced by immunoSEQ multiplex PCR; TCRdb stores in-frame clones only, minus some. This sample has 45,000 to 50,000 clones, with approximately 90% found just once. The sequencing here drew on PBMCs, taken from a glioma patient whose treatment included an IDH1 peptide vaccine. These receptors were collected from a woman in her thirties or forties with glioma.

In its sample, this clone was seen a few times. The V call is TRBV9, the J call TRBJ1-1; tentatively, D is TRBD1 (6 bases). This CDR3 is built from 13 residues. Germline CDR1 SGDLS, CDR2 YYNGEE. Between the trimmed V and J ends, which lost 4 bases and 6 bases, there was a span of 13 bases. CDR3 nucleotide sequence: TGTGCCAGCAGCTCTCCAGGGGTCGCTGAAGCTTTCTTT. Its translation is CASSSPGVAEAFF.

V and J are TRBV6-1 and TRBJ1-2; weak D call: TRBD1 (6 bases). CDR3 length: 15 residues. V was cut by 4 bases and J by 4 bases, with 16 bases left in between. From germline, CDR1 is MNHNS and CDR2 SASEGT. CDR3 loop: CASSAPTQGIYGYTF. The DNA for the CDR3 is TGTGCCAGCAGTGCGCCCACTCAGGGGATCTATGGCTACACCTTC.

CDR3 amino acids: CASKRGGFQETQYF. Here the CDR3 DNA reads TGTGCCAGCAAACGCGGGGGGTTCCAAGAGACCCAGTACTTC. The rearrangement links TRBV6-5 to TRBJ2-5; 8 nucleotides align to TRBD2. The V gene end was trimmed by 7 bases and the J gene end by 1 base; junction bases not matched to a gene: 5. From germline, CDR1 is MNHEY and CDR2 SVGAGI. The CDR3 length is 14 residues.

The rearrangement joins TRBV10-3 to TRBJ2-1; D is perhaps TRBD1 (6 bases). The germline V gene encodes CDR1 ENHRY and CDR2 SYGVKD. The CDR3 covers 18 residues. The V end lost 6 bases, the J end lost 4 bases, and 25 bases lay between the germline ends. CDR3 residues: CAIRPEERTDHLYNEQFF. The CDR3 region has the DNA TGTGCCATCAGGCCCGAAGAAAGGACAGACCACTTGTACAATGAGCAGTTCTTC.

This clone is a singleton in its sample. The chain combines TRBV10-3 with TRBJ2-7; D is tentatively TRBD1 or TRBD2 (5 bases each). Per the germline V gene, CDR1 is ENHRY and CDR2 is SYGVKD. This CDR3 spans 12 amino acids. Deletions cut 6 bases from V and 4 bases from J, with 10 bases between. CDR3 region: CAIRGDGYEQYF. The CDR3 DNA reads as TGTGCCATCAGGGGGGACGGGTACGAGCAGTACTTC.

The V gene is TRBV15, the J gene TRBJ1-4, with 8 positions matching TRBD1. CDR1 and CDR2 (germline): LNHNV, YYDKDF (reference sequence). The CDR3 runs 16 residues. Unmatched junction bases numbered 7, after V lost 1 base and J lost 6 bases. This CDR3 reads CATSRGRQGSDEKLFF. CDR3 sequence (DNA): TGTGCCACCAGCAGAGGTAGACAGGGGTCGGATGAAAAACTGTTTTTT.

V and J are TRBV4-2 and TRBJ1-5, with 11 bases lining up with TRBD1. V lost 0 bases, J lost 6 bases, and 1 base stayed unmatched. The CDR3 runs 15 residues. Germline-derived CDR1 and CDR2 are LGHNA and YNFKEQ. The CDR3 is CASSQDGQGAQPQHF. CDR3 sequence (DNA): TGTGCCAGCAGCCAAGATGGACAGGGGGCTCAGCCCCAGCATTTT.

CDR3 region: CASSIGTAQETQYF. The CDR3 coding sequence is TGTGCCAGCAGCATAGGGACAGCTCAAGAGACCCAGTACTTC. The rearrangement links TRBV7-9 to TRBJ2-5; 7 nucleotides align to TRBD1. Germline V lookup: CDR1 SEHNR, CDR2 FQNEAQ (reference sequence). The V and J ends lost 5 bases and 2 bases, in that order; junction bases with no gene match: 5. The CDR3 length is 14 residues.

The genes are TRBV5-4 and TRBJ1-2; perhaps TRBD1 as D (6 bases). Germline lookup yields CDR1 SGHNT and CDR2 YYREEE (reference sequence). The CDR3 loop spans 14 amino acids. Trimming pared 0 bases from V and 8 bases from J, leaving 14 bases between. CDR3: CASSLVSGEDGYTF. CDR3 DNA: TGTGCCAGCAGCTTGGTGTCAGGGGAGGACGGCTACACCTTC.

The table lists this clone with a few counts. V usage is TRBV19 and J usage is TRBJ1-1; D unresolved. The ends were cut back, 4 bases at V and 2 bases at J, with 11 bases in the middle. This CDR3 is 14 amino acids long. Per the germline V gene, CDR1 is LNHDA and CDR2 is SQIVND (reference sequence). In DNA, the CDR3 is TGTGCCAGTAGTAGGCCGGGAGGAAACACTGAAGCTTTCTTT. Translated, it gives CASSRPGGNTEAFF.